These 27 T cell receptor beta chains were all obtained from the same sample, sequenced in a study of cytomegalovirus exposure and HLA in healthy donors. The PCR made use of 60 Vbeta and 13 Jbeta primers. TCRdb's table, derived via immunoSEQ multiplex PCR, lists solely in-frame clones and lacks some. The table shows around 170,000 clones, with approximately 84% occurring only once. The sample consisted of PBMCs. These receptors all stem from a woman in her 50s in good health and CMV-seropositive.

This chain joins TRBV9 and TRBJ2-3; TRBD2 matches 10 bases. V trimming: 3 bases; J trimming: 0 bases; junction bases outside the gene matches: 4. The germline V gene has CDR1 SGDLS and CDR2 YYNGEE. This CDR3 is 16 amino acids long. The DNA of the CDR3 is TGTGCCAGCAGCGCCGAGCGGGGGGGGAGCACAGATACGCAGTATTTT. Its translation: CASSAERGGSTDTQYF.

The table lists this clone with a count of one. The chain uses TRBV18 and TRBJ1-2; a weak D match, TRBD1 (6 bases). V gave up 3 bases and J gave up 5 bases, with 13 bases separating them. The length of the CDR3 is 14 residues. The V gene's germline CDR1 is KGHSH and CDR2 LQKENI. The CDR3 reads CASSPVEGGYGYTF. The CDR3 DNA reads as TGTGCCAGCTCACCCGTTGAAGGGGGTTATGGCTACACCTTC.

The chain has TRBV7-9 and TRBJ2-5; 12 bases match TRBD2. In germline, CDR1 is SEHNR, CDR2 FQNEAQ (reference sequence). V was pared by 3 bases and J by 2 bases, with 4 bases of the junction left unmatched. This CDR3 contains 16 residues. CDR3 region: CASSFGLAGSQETQYF. The CDR3 DNA sequence: TGTGCCAGCAGCTTCGGACTAGCGGGGAGTCAAGAGACCCAGTACTTC.

This chain uses TRBV11-2 with TRBJ1-1; D is undetermined. The V and J ends lost 6 bases and 1 base respectively, with 9 bases between them. Per the germline V gene, CDR1 is SGHAT and CDR2 is FQNNGV. The CDR3 runs 13 residues. The CDR3 loop reads CASSVGRNTEAFF. In nucleotides, the CDR3 is TGTGCCAGCAGTGTTGGGAGGAACACTGAAGCTTTCTTT.

The chain combines TRBV19 with TRBJ2-7; 12 bases match TRBD2. V was pared by 6 bases and J by 2 bases, with 5 bases of the junction left unmatched. Germline V gene data show CDR1 as LNHDA and CDR2 as SQIVND (reference sequence). This CDR3 has 15 residues. Written as DNA, the CDR3 is TGTGCCAGTAGGCGGCTAGCGGGGGGGCCCTACGAGCAGTACTTC. Translating gives CASRRLAGGPYEQYF.

This rearrangement joins TRBV7-9 to TRBJ2-5, with 8 bases lining up with TRBD2. With the DNA end fitting TRBJ2-7 better, the J assignment may be wrong. Germline CDR1 SEHNR, CDR2 FQNEAQ (reference sequence). The CDR3 is made up of 17 amino acids. Written as DNA, the CDR3 is TGTGCCAGCAGCCCCCCAAGAGCGGGAGTCGAATCCTACGAGCAGTACTTC. Its translation is CASSPPRAGVESYEQYF.

CDR3 residues: CASSLVAGATTDTQYF. The CDR3 DNA is TGTGCCAGCAGCTTAGTAGCGGGGGCCACCACAGATACGCAGTATTTT. The chain combines TRBV11-2 with TRBJ2-3; 9 nucleotides align to TRBD2. CDR1 SGHAT and CDR2 FQNNGV come from the germline V gene. V shed 1 base, J shed 2 bases, and the junction held 4 bases outside the gene matches. The CDR3 loop spans 16 amino acids.

This chain uses TRBV5-1 with TRBJ2-1; 8 positions match TRBD1. Germline values: CDR1 SGHRS, CDR2 YFSETQ. The V gene end was trimmed by 0 bases and the J gene end by 7 bases; junction bases not matched to a gene: 3. CDR3 length: 14 residues. The CDR3 spells CASSLDRTGNEQFF. The CDR3 DNA follows: TGCGCCAGCAGCTTGGATAGGACAGGGAATGAGCAGTTCTTC.

The sample holds a few counts of this clone. The chain uses TRBV19 and TRBJ1-1, with 7 bases aligning to TRBD1. J gave up 1 base and V 5 bases, and 4 bases lay outside the gene matches. CDR1 LNHDA and CDR2 SQIVND come from the germline V gene (reference sequence). There are 14 residues in the CDR3. CDR3 residues: CASSARQGNTEAFF. The DNA of the CDR3 is TGTGCCAGTAGTGCCCGACAGGGGAACACTGAAGCTTTCTTT.

This rearrangement joins TRBV6-6 to TRBJ1-2; no clear D gene. The CDR3 runs to 12 residues. Deletions cut 2 bases from V and 8 bases from J, with 9 bases between. Looked up from germline, CDR1 is MNHNY and CDR2 is SVGAGI (reference sequence). CDR3 sequence reads: CASSYQDRGYTF. Written as DNA, the CDR3 is TGTGCCAGCAGTTACCAGGATCGAGGCTACACCTTC.

Comments on this clone: The sample carries other DNA sequences with the same CDR3. V is TRBV9 and J is TRBJ2-5; possible D gene TRBD1, 6 bases. This CDR3 contains 15 residues. Trimming cost V 4 bases and J 5 bases, with 18 bases left between them. Germline V gene data show CDR1 as SGDLS and CDR2 as YYNGEE. CDR3 in DNA: TGTGCCAGCAGCACCGGAGACAGGATCCAGGAGACCCAGTACTTC. It specifies CASSTGDRIQETQYF.

V and J are TRBV2 and TRBJ2-3, with 9 bases aligning to TRBD1. After removal of 7 bases from V and 8 bases from J, the junction contained 13 bases not matched to a gene. Germline V gene sequence: CDR1 SNHLY, CDR2 FYNNEI. The CDR3 extends over 15 amino acids. In nucleotides, the CDR3 is TGTGCCAGCACGACCGGGGGGACAGGGAGGGGTACGCAGTATTTT. Translated: CASTTGGTGRGTQYF.

This clone was seen once. The V call is TRBV25-1, the J call TRBJ2-1; TRBD1 aligns across 7 bases. Germline CDR1 MGHDK, CDR2 SYGVNS. CDR3 length equals 16 residues. V shed 6 bases and J 0 bases; nucleotides not matched to a gene: 8. CDR3 loop: CASRLDREASYNEQFF. CDR3 sequence (DNA): TGTGCCAGCAGATTAGACAGGGAAGCCTCCTACAATGAGCAGTTCTTC.

The chain combines TRBV14 with TRBJ1-1; 7 positions agree with TRBD1. Germline V lookup: CDR1 SGHDN, CDR2 FVKESK. The CDR3 has 16 residues. V gave up 4 bases and J gave up 0 bases; unmatched junction bases: 8. CDR3 nucleotides: TGTGCCAGCAGCCCTCAACAGGGGTTCGTGAACACTGAAGCTTTCTTT. It is translated as CASSPQQGFVNTEAFF.

The chain couples TRBV7-9 to TRBJ1-2, with 7 nucleotides matching TRBD1. This CDR3 has 14 amino acids. Germline-derived CDR1 and CDR2 are SEHNR and FQNEAQ (reference sequence). V shed 4 bases and J 7 bases; nucleotides not matched to a gene: 9. The CDR3 DNA sequence: TGTGCCAGCAGCTCCGACAGGGAAGGTCGTGGCTACACCTTC. This sequence encodes CASSSDREGRGYTF.

This sequence joins TRBV25-1 and TRBJ1-6; D is unresolved. V was pared by 5 bases and J by 8 bases, with 10 bases between. This CDR3 spans 13 amino acids. Germline lookup yields CDR1 MGHDK and CDR2 SYGVNS. CDR3 sequence (DNA): TGTGCCAGCAGTTCCGGAGATCATTCACCCCTCCACTTT. Residues: CASSSGDHSPLHF.

This chain uses TRBV7-8 with TRBJ2-3, with 8 bases that match TRBD2. Per the germline V gene, CDR1 is SGHVS and CDR2 is FQNEAQ. This CDR3 comprises 12 residues. V shed 8 bases and J 4 bases; nucleotides not matched to a gene: 2. The CDR3 region has the DNA TGTGCCAGCCGGGGGGGCGCAGATACGCAGTATTTT. This gives the protein CASRGGADTQYF.

V gene TRBV30 combines with J gene TRBJ2-7, with a possible D match to TRBD2 (5 bases). Trimming removed 0 bases at V and 3 bases at J, with 9 bases between. CDR1 and CDR2 (germline): GTSNPN, SVGIG (reference sequence). This CDR3 spans 13 amino acids. CDR3 sequence reads: CAWSVGLNYEQYF. DNA for the CDR3: TGTGCCTGGAGTGTTGGACTGAACTACGAGCAGTACTTC. The variable domain in full, with the rest retrieved from reference TRBV30 and TRBJ2-7, is SQTIHQWPATLVQPVGSPLSLECTVEGTSNPNLYWYRQAAGRGLQLLFYSVGIGQISSEVPQNLSASRPQDRQFILSSKKLLLSDSGFYLCAWSVGLNYEQYFGPGTRLTVT.

The J gene is TRBJ2-6, the V gene TRBV18; D might be TRBD1 (5 bases). V was clipped by 2 bases and J by 0 bases, with 11 bases between them. The CDR3 totals 17 residues. In germline, CDR1 is KGHSH, CDR2 LQKENI. The CDR3 spells CASSPGHPSSGANVLTF. CDR3 nucleotides: TGTGCCAGCTCACCAGGACATCCCAGCTCTGGGGCCAACGTCCTGACTTTC.

This chain connects TRBV7-2 to TRBJ1-6; D is perhaps TRBD1 (6 bases). V lost 4 bases to trimming and J lost 6 bases, with 13 bases between them. Germline V CDR1 and CDR2: SGHTA, FQGNSA. This CDR3 has 15 amino acids. The CDR3, as DNA: TGTGCCAGCAGCTCACAGACAGGCTCTAATTCACCCCTCCACTTT. This gives the protein CASSSQTGSNSPLHF.

The sample holds one count of this clone. The chain is built from TRBV19 and TRBJ2-5, with D possibly being TRBD2 (6 bases). The J call may be faulty, since TRBJ2-7 better matches the DNA end. Germline V gene sequence: CDR1 LNHDA, CDR2 SQIVND (reference sequence). The CDR3 runs 14 residues. This CDR3 reads CASSRDWISYEQYF. The CDR3 DNA sequence: TGTGCCAGTAGCAGGGACTGGATCTCCTACGAGCAGTACTTC.

This chain joins TRBV11-1 and TRBJ2-3; 8 nucleotides match TRBD2. V lost 7 bases, J lost 0 bases, and 12 bases stayed unmatched. This CDR3 region has 17 residues. Per the germline V gene, CDR1 is SGHAT and CDR2 is FQDESV (reference sequence). The CDR3 spells CASIPAGALSSTDTQYF. CDR3 nucleotides: TGTGCCAGCATCCCAGCGGGGGCCCTATCTAGCACAGATACGCAGTATTTT.

On this clone: One junction end disagrees with the germline gene, perhaps due to a read error. V usage is TRBV30 and J usage is TRBJ1-1, with 7 bases fitting TRBD1. Germline CDR1 is GTSNPN and CDR2 is SVGIG (reference sequence). CDR3 length: 15 amino acids. The CDR3 nucleotides read TGTGCCTGGAGTGACTTGGGACAGAGAAACACTGAAGCTTCCTTT. Residues: CAWSDLGQRNTEASF.

This chain connects TRBV7-9 to TRBJ2-5; 7 nucleotides agree with TRBD2. The ends lost 8 bases at V and 4 bases at J; junction bases unmatched: 7. The CDR3 contains 13 residues. From germline, CDR1 is SEHNR and CDR2 FQNEAQ (reference sequence). In DNA form, the CDR3 reads TGTGCCAGCCGTCTCCCGGGGGGAGAGACCCAGTACTTC. Translated, it gives CASRLPGGETQYF.

The rearrangement joins TRBV18 to TRBJ1-5; D gene uncertain. Germline CDR1 and CDR2: KGHSH and LQKENI. This CDR3 contains 13 residues. V was shortened by 2 bases and J by 6 bases, with 8 bases between the two germline ends. CDR3 coding DNA: TGTGCCAGCTCACCAAACGGGGTTCAGCCCCAGCATTTT. Its translation is CASSPNGVQPQHF.

The V call is TRBV28, the J call TRBJ2-3, with TRBD1 identical over 7 bases. Unmatched junction bases numbered 6, after V lost 6 bases and J lost 6 bases. CDR3 length: 13 amino acids. CDR1 is MDHEN and CDR2 is SYDVKM in the germline V gene. The CDR3 DNA follows: TGTGCCAGCAGGACGACAGGGCGCGATACGCAGTATTTT. It yields the protein CASRTTGRDTQYF.

The rearrangement links TRBV5-1 to TRBJ1-1, with D uncertain. The CDR3 is 14 amino acids. The germline V gene has CDR1 SGHRS and CDR2 YFSETQ. Trimming cost V 1 base and J 4 bases, with 11 bases left between them. The CDR3 DNA reads TGCGCCAGCAGCTTGCAAGGTCAGGCCACTGAAGCTTTCTTT. It specifies CASSLQGQATEAFF.